This T cell receptor beta chain was captured by sequencing in a study of blood T cell repertoires in COVID-19. Study-wide context: Acute-phase and convalescent COVID-19 samples originated in the United States, Italy and Spain. PBMCs, B-cell-depleted T cells, or T cells provided the cDNA or gDNA that made up the material.

Authors' processing steps: Quantification of nucleated cells was approximated via reference gene primer amplification. The repertoire was sequenced with immunoSEQ multiplex PCR; TCRdb's copy has only in-frame clones and lacks some. V, J and clone size are taken as reported in that table, and D and trimming were inferred from the DNA itself. There are approximately 80,000 clones in the sample; roughly nine tenths occur only once, and approximately 10% lies in the top ten. The ends were cut back, 4 bases at V and 9 bases at J, with 14 bases in the middle. This CDR3 spans 13 amino acids. Germline V gene data show CDR1 as SGHRS and CDR2 as YFSETQ.

The sample comprised peripheral blood. The sequence was obtained from a human donor in a cohort sampled during active COVID-19. This rearrangement joins TRBV5-1 to TRBJ1-3; D gene ambiguous. The CDR3 loop is CASSPDGSGTIYF. CDR3 sequence (DNA): TGCGCCAGCAGCCCGGACGGGAGTGGCACCATATATTTT. The full variable domain, in which reference TRBV5-1 and TRBJ1-3 provide the parts outside the CDR3, is KAGVTQTPRYLIKTRGQQVTLSCSPISGHRSVSWYQQTPGQGLQFLFEYFSETQRNKGNFPGRFSGRQFSNSRSEMNVSTLELGDSALYLCASSPDGSGTIYFGEGSWLTVV.